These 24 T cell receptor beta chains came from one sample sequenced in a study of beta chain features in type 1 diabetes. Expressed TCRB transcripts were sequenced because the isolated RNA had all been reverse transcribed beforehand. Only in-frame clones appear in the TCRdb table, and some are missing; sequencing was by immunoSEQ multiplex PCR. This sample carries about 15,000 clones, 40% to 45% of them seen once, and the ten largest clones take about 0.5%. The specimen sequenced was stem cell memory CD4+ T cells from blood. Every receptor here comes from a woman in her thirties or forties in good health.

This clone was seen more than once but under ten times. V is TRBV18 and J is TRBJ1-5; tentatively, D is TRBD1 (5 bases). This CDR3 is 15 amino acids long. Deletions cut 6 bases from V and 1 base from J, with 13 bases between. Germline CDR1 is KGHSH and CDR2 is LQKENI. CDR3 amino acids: CASSPTENSNQPQHF. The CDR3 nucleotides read TGTGCCAGCTCGCCGACAGAAAACAGCAATCAGCCCCAGCATTTT.

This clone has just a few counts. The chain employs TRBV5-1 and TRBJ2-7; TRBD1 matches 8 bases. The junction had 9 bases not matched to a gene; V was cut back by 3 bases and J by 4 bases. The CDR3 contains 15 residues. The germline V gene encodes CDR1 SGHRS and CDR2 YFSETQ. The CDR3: CASSSGQGVYYEQYF. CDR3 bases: TGCGCCAGCAGCTCCGGACAGGGTGTTTATTACGAGCAGTACTTC.

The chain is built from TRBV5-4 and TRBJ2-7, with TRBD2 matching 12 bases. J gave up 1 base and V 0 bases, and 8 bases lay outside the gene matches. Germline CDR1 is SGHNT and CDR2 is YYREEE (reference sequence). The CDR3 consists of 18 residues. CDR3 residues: CASSLASGGAGPSYEQYF. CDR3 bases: TGTGCCAGCAGCTTGGCTAGCGGGGGGGCCGGTCCGTCCTACGAGCAGTACTTC.

The CDR3 protein is CASSGQGISNQPQHF. The CDR3 DNA reads as TGTGCCAGCAGTGGACAGGGAATAAGCAATCAGCCCCAGCATTTT. This chain uses TRBV2 with TRBJ1-5; 7 nucleotides line up with TRBD1. In germline, CDR1 is SNHLY, CDR2 FYNNEI. This CDR3 spans 15 amino acids. The J segment lost 1 base and the V segment lost 4 bases, leaving 4 bases of the junction unmatched.

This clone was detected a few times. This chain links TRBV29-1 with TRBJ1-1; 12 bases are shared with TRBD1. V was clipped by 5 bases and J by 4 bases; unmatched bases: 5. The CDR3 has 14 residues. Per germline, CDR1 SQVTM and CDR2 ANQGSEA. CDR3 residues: CSVRDRGRRTEAFF. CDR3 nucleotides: TGCAGCGTTCGGGACAGGGGGCGCCGCACTGAAGCTTTCTTT.

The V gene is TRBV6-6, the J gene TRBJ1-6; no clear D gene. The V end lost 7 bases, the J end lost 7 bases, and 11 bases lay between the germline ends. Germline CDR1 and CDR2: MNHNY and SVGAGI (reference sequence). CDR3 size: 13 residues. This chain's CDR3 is CASTPGRNSPLHF. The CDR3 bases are TGTGCCAGCACTCCCGGGAGGAATTCACCCCTCCACTTT.

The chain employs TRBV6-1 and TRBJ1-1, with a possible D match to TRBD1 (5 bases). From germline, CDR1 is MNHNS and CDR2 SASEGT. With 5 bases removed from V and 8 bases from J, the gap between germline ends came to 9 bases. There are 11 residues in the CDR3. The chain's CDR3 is CASSPRTEAFF. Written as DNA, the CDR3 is TGTGCCAGCAGTCCCCGGACAGAAGCTTTCTTT.

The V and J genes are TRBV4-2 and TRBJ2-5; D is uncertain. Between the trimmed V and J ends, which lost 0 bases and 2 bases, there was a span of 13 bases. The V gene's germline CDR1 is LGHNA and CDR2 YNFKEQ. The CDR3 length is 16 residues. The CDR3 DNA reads TGTGCCAGCAGCCAAGAGGTCTTCACAGTACAAGAGACCCAGTACTTC. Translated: CASSQEVFTVQETQYF.

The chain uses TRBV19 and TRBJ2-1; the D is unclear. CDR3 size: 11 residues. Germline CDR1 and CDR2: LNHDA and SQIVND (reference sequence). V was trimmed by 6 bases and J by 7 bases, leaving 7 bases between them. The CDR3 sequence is CASSMRNEQFF. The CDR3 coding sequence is TGTGCCAGTAGCATGAGGAATGAGCAGTTCTTC.

The CDR3 region has the DNA TGTGCCAGCAGTTCCGGGACACCCCTAGGAAAGCAGTACTTC. This sequence encodes CASSSGTPLGKQYF. The chain links TRBV2 to TRBJ2-7, with D possibly being TRBD1 (6 bases). With 5 bases removed from V and 8 bases from J, the gap between germline ends came to 19 bases. CDR1 is SNHLY, CDR2 FYNNEI, per germline. The CDR3 sequence is 14 residues long.

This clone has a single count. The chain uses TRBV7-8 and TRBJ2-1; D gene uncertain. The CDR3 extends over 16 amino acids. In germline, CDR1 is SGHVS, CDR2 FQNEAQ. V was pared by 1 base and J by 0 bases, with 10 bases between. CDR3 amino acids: CASSLGDLSSYNEQFF. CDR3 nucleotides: TGTGCCAGCAGCTTAGGCGACTTAAGCTCCTACAATGAGCAGTTCTTC.

CDR3 sequence reads: CASSAKTGYEQYF. The DNA for the CDR3 is TGTGCCAGCAGTGCCAAAACAGGGTACGAGCAGTACTTC. V usage is TRBV6-5 and J usage is TRBJ2-7; D may be TRBD1 (6 bases). Germline V gene data show CDR1 as MNHEY and CDR2 as SVGAGI. The CDR3 consists of 13 residues. The V end was cut by 5 bases, the J end by 4 bases, with 12 bases between.

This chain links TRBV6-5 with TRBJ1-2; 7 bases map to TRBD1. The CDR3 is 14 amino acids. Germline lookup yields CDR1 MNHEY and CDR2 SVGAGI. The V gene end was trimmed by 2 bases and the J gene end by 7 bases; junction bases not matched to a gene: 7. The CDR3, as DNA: TGTGCCAGCAGTTACGTAACAGGGGAGAGTGGCTACACCTTC. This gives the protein CASSYVTGESGYTF.

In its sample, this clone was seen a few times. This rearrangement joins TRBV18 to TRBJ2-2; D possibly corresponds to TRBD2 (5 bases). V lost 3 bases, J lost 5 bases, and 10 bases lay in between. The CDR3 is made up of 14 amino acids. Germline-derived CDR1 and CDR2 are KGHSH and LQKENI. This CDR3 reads CASSPSEGTGELFF. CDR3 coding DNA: TGTGCCAGCTCACCGTCCGAGGGAACCGGGGAGCTGTTTTTT.

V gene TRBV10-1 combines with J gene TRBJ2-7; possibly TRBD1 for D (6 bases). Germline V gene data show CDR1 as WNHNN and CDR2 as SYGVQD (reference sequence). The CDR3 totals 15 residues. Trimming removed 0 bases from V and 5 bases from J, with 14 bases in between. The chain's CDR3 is CASSESGRGSHEQYF. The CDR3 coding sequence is TGCGCCAGCAGTGAGTCCGGCAGGGGCTCACACGAGCAGTACTTC.

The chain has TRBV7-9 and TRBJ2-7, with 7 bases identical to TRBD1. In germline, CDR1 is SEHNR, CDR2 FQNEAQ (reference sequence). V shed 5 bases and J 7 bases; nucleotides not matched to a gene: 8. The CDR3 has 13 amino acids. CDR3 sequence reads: CASSLQGPGEQYF. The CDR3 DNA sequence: TGTGCCAGCAGCCTACAGGGGCCGGGTGAGCAGTACTTC.

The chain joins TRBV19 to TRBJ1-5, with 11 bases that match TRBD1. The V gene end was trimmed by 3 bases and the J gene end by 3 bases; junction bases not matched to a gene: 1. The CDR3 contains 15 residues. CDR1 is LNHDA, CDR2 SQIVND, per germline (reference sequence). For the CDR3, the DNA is TGTGCCAGTAGTATGGACAGGGGGCACAATCAGCCCCAGCATTTT. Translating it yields CASSMDRGHNQPQHF.

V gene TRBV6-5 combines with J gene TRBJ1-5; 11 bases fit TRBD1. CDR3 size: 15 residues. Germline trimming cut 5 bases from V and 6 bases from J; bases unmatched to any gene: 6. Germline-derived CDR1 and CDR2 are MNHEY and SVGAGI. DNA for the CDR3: TGTGCCAGCAGTACCAAAGGGACAGGGGGTCAGCCCCAGCATTTT. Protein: CASSTKGTGGQPQHF.

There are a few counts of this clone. CDR3: CASSEARTAEKLFF. The DNA for the CDR3 is TGTGCCAGCAGTGAGGCCAGGACTGCTGAAAAACTGTTTTTT. V and J are TRBV25-1 and TRBJ1-4; D is unresolved. Germline CDR1 MGHDK, CDR2 SYGVNS. The length of the CDR3 is 14 residues. V dropped 3 bases and J dropped 7 bases, with 12 bases sitting between them.

DNA for the CDR3: TGTGCCAGCAGTTACCGTTACGAGCAGTACTTC. Protein: CASSYRYEQYF. This rearrangement joins TRBV6-8 to TRBJ2-7; no clear D. Trimming pared 2 bases from V and 4 bases from J, leaving 3 bases between. Germline V gives CDR1 MNHGY, CDR2 SAAAGT. The CDR3 is 11 amino acids.

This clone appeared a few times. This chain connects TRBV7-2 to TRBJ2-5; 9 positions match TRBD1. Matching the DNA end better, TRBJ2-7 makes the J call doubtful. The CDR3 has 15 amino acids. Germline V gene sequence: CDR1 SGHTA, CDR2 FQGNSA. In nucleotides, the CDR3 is TGTGCCAGCAGCTCCGGGGGACAGGGTCGCAACGAGCAGTACTTC. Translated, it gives CASSSGGQGRNEQYF.

The CDR3 sequence: CASSRRLAGYTDTQYF. The CDR3, as DNA: TGTGCCAGCAGCCGCCGACTAGCGGGGTACACAGATACGCAGTATTTT. The V call is TRBV27, the J call TRBJ2-3; TRBD2 aligns across 11 bases. Germline V gives CDR1 MNHEY, CDR2 SMNVEV (reference sequence). Losses at the gene ends were 6 bases for V and 2 bases for J; bases not matched to a gene: 7. The CDR3 runs to 16 residues.

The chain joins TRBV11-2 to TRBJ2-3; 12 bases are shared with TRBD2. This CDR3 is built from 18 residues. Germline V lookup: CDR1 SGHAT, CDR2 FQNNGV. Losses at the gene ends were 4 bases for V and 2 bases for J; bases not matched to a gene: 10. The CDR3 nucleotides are TGTGCCAGCAGCTCGGGACTAGCGGGCGGTACATTCACAGATACGCAGTATTTT. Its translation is CASSSGLAGGTFTDTQYF.

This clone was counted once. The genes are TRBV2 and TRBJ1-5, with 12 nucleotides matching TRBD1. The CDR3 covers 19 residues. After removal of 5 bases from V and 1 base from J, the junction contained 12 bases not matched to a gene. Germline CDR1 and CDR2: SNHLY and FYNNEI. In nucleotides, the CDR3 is TGTGCCAGCAGTCGTAAACCGGGACAGGGGGCGACGAGCAATCAGCCCCAGCATTTT. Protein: CASSRKPGQGATSNQPQHF.